This TCR beta chain originates from a study of blood T cell repertoires in COVID-19. Looking at the study overall: From the United States, Italy and Spain came samples of acute and convalescent COVID-19. T cells, B-cell-depleted T cells, or PBMCs provided the cDNA or gDNA that served as material.

Authors' analysis steps: Reference gene primer amplification in the assay estimated nucleated cell counts. Here immunoSEQ multiplex PCR was the method, and the copy in TCRdb shows in-frame clones only, minus some. V and J calls and clone size are as listed in that table; D and trimming were resolved from the DNA. Altogether 250,000 to 350,000 clones are present, about 90% being singletons, with the ten largest covering around 4.4%. This clone occurred a few times. Germline V gives CDR1 MNHEY, CDR2 SMNVEV (reference sequence). V lost 5 bases to trimming and J lost 3 bases; unmatched junction nucleotides: 3. The CDR3 extends over 14 amino acids. Cohorts were based on clinical histories the participants reported.

Material: PBMCs or T cells enriched from blood (not recorded which). This receptor was identified in a woman between 18 and 30 years old with acute COVID-19. J is TRBJ2-7 and V is TRBV27; 11 bases align to TRBD2. Here the CDR3 reads CASSAGTSGYEQYF. CDR3 DNA: TGTGCCAGCAGTGCCGGGACTAGCGGCTACGAGCAGTACTTC.